The 22 T cell receptor beta chains reported below all come from one sample, sequenced in a study of shared clonotypes between healthy human individuals. Profiling relied on immunoSEQ multiplex PCR, and the TCRdb table lists in-frame clones only, not all of them. The sample contains 630,000 or so clones, 98% of which appear only once. Naive-designated CD8 cells lacked CD45RO, were positively enriched for CCR7, and omitted terminally differentiated effector memory CD45RA+ cells. Sequencing was carried out using naive CD8+ T cells sorted from blood. Receptor source: a man younger than 45 in good health.

This clone appeared once. The V gene is TRBV9, the J gene TRBJ2-3; 8 positions agree with TRBD2. The CDR3 contains 16 residues. Germline lookup yields CDR1 SGDLS and CDR2 YYNGEE. Trimming cost V 4 bases and J 2 bases; bases outside gene matches: 9. CDR3 in DNA: TGTGCCAGCAGCCCACGGGACGGGAGGGCCACAGATACGCAGTATTTT. It codes for CASSPRDGRATDTQYF. Combining the CDR3 with reference TRBV9 and TRBJ2-3 gives the whole variable domain DSGVTQTPKHLITATGQRVTLRCSPRSGDLSVYWYQQSLDQGLQFLIQYYNGEERAKGNILERFSAQQFPDLHSELNLSSLELGDSALYFCASSPRDGRATDTQYFGPGTRLTVL.

This clone was seen a single time. This chain links TRBV27 with TRBJ1-2, with D perhaps TRBD1 (6 bases). Per the germline V gene, CDR1 is MNHEY and CDR2 is SMNVEV (reference sequence). The V and J ends lost 6 bases and 0 bases respectively, with 14 bases between them. The CDR3 loop spans 15 amino acids. This CDR3 reads CASSLDRRANYGYTF. CDR3 DNA sequence: TGTGCCAGCAGCCTAGACAGGCGGGCTAACTATGGCTACACCTTC.

This chain uses TRBV27 with TRBJ2-7; no reliable D call. Trimming cost V 8 bases and J 5 bases, with 22 bases left between them. CDR1 and CDR2 (germline): MNHEY, SMNVEV (reference sequence). This CDR3 comprises 15 residues. The CDR3 DNA reads TGTGCCAGCCGGCGCCCCGGCAGGCCGTGGAACGAGCAGTACTTC. This encodes CASRRPGRPWNEQYF.

The genes are TRBV28 and TRBJ2-3; no definite D call. Germline CDR1 and CDR2: MDHEN and SYDVKM. V lost 3 bases and J lost 0, with 16 bases in between. The CDR3 consists of 17 residues. The CDR3 nucleotides read TGTGCCAGCAGTTTTCCGCGACCACAGATGAGCACAGATACGCAGTATTTT. Its translation is CASSFPRPQMSTDTQYF.

The chain is built from TRBV7-6 and TRBJ2-1; TRBD2 matches 8 bases. The trim removed 0 bases at V and 0 bases at J, leaving 10 bases unmatched. The CDR3 sequence is 19 residues long. Germline V lookup: CDR1 SGHVS, CDR2 FNYEAQ. Here the CDR3 reads CASSLALLSSGSSYNEQFF. CDR3 nucleotides: TGTGCCAGCAGCTTAGCTCTTTTGTCCAGCGGGAGCTCCTACAATGAGCAGTTCTTC.

The chain couples TRBV6-5 to TRBJ2-3; D not certain. CDR1 is MNHEY, CDR2 SVGAGI, per germline. The CDR3 contains 13 residues. Trimming stripped 0 bases from V and 4 bases from J, with 5 bases between. This CDR3 reads CASSYSVADTQYF. The CDR3 DNA reads TGTGCCAGCAGTTACTCGGTGGCAGATACGCAGTATTTT.

The V call is TRBV11-2, the J call TRBJ2-1; D may be TRBD2 (5 bases). Germline-derived CDR1 and CDR2 are SGHAT and FQNNGV. Trimming pared 0 bases from V and 6 bases from J, leaving 12 bases between. The CDR3 sequence is 15 residues long. In nucleotides, the CDR3 is TGTGCCAGCAGCTTAGAGGCTAGCCCACCCAATGAGCAGTTCTTC. Its protein product is CASSLEASPPNEQFF.

This sequence joins TRBV7-9 and TRBJ1-1; D remains unclear. CDR3 length: 14 amino acids. Germline loops: CDR1 SEHNR, CDR2 FQNEAQ (reference sequence). The V end lost 6 bases, the J end lost 1 base, and 12 bases lay between the germline ends. CDR3: CASSADLRNTEAFF. CDR3 nucleotide sequence: TGTGCCAGCAGTGCGGATCTGCGGAACACTGAAGCTTTCTTT.

The V and J genes are TRBV13 and TRBJ2-7; D may be TRBD2 (5 bases). The CDR3 spans 15 residues. Germline V gives CDR1 PRHDT, CDR2 FYEKMQ (reference sequence). Trimming took 4 bases from V and 4 from J, leaving 17 bases between them. The CDR3 here is CASSSQERSFYEQYF. The CDR3 DNA is TGTGCCAGCAGCTCCCAAGAGCGGAGCTTTTACGAGCAGTACTTC.

The chain recombines TRBV5-5 with TRBJ2-1, with TRBD2 identical over 10 bases. The J segment lost 7 bases and the V segment lost 4 bases, leaving 11 bases of the junction unmatched. The length of the CDR3 is 16 residues. CDR1 is SGHKS, CDR2 YYEKEE, per germline (reference sequence). The CDR3 is CASSLYTSGIANEQFF. CDR3 DNA: TGTGCCAGCAGCCTTTACACTAGCGGGATAGCAAATGAGCAGTTCTTC.

In nucleotides, the CDR3 is TGCAGCGTTGAAAAGACGGTATCAACGACCTACAATGAGCAGTTCTTC. Residues: CSVEKTVSTTYNEQFF. V and J are TRBV29-1 and TRBJ2-1; no reliable D call. Germline V CDR1 and CDR2: SQVTM, ANQGSEA. This CDR3 contains 16 residues. Trimming took 2 bases from V and 2 from J, leaving 16 bases between them.

The chain has TRBV6-5 and TRBJ1-1, with D uncertain. V shed 7 bases and J shed 0 bases, with 9 bases lying between them. The germline CDR1 and CDR2 sequences are MNHEY and SVGAGI. CDR3 length: 13 amino acids. The CDR3 region is CASTWGMNTEAFF. In DNA, the CDR3 is TGTGCCAGCACTTGGGGTATGAACACTGAAGCTTTCTTT.

The V call is TRBV27, the J call TRBJ2-7; no reliable D call. This CDR3 comprises 13 residues. The V gene's germline CDR1 is MNHEY and CDR2 SMNVEV (reference sequence). Trimming cost V 3 bases and J 5 bases, with 11 bases left between them. This CDR3 reads CASSLLGIHEQYF. The CDR3 coding sequence is TGTGCCAGCAGTTTGCTGGGGATCCACGAGCAGTACTTC.

This clone was detected once. This chain links TRBV7-9 with TRBJ1-1; no firm D call. V lost 2 bases and J 1 base, leaving 8 bases between the germline ends. Germline CDR1 is SEHNR and CDR2 is FQNEAQ (reference sequence). This CDR3 is 14 amino acids long. The CDR3: CASSLLGPNTEAFF. For the CDR3, the DNA is TGTGCCAGCAGCTTACTAGGGCCGAACACTGAAGCTTTCTTT. Full variable domain (missing parts from reference TRBV7-9 and TRBJ1-1): DTGVSQNPRHKITKRGQNVTFRCDPISEHNRLYWYRQTLGQGPEFLTYFQNEAQLEKSRLLSDRFSAERPKGSFSTLEIQRTEQGDSAMYLCASSLLGPNTEAFFGQGTRLTVV.

The V and J genes are TRBV6-5 and TRBJ2-7, with D hard to call. Germline CDR1 is MNHEY and CDR2 is SVGAGI. CDR3 length: 13 amino acids. Trimming took 0 bases from V and 4 from J, leaving 7 bases between them. The CDR3 is CASSYSMMYEQYF. The CDR3 bases are TGTGCCAGCAGTTACTCCATGATGTACGAGCAGTACTTC.

V is TRBV9 and J is TRBJ2-5; 10 bases align to TRBD2. The length of the CDR3 is 18 residues. J lost 2 bases, V lost 4 bases, and 14 bases had no gene match. Germline V CDR1 and CDR2: SGDLS, YYNGEE. CDR3: CASSPRSSGSELQETQYF. The DNA of the CDR3 is TGTGCCAGCAGCCCCCGGTCTAGCGGGAGCGAATTGCAAGAGACCCAGTACTTC.

The rearrangement uses TRBV9 and TRBJ2-3; D may be TRBD1 (5 bases). Trimming stripped 0 bases from V and 5 bases from J, with 19 bases between. Germline lookup yields CDR1 SGDLS and CDR2 YYNGEE. The CDR3 is 17 amino acids. DNA for the CDR3: TGTGCCAGCAGCGTAGGGGCTATTAGGGGTCTAGGAGATACGCAGTATTTT. Translation: CASSVGAIRGLGDTQYF.

This clone was seen a single time. V and J are TRBV27 and TRBJ2-7, with 7 bases fitting TRBD1. Germline assignment: CDR1 MNHEY and CDR2 SMNVEV (reference sequence). The CDR3 loop spans 14 amino acids. Trimming at V came to 2 bases and at J to 3 bases, leaving 4 bases not matched to a gene. CDR3 region: CASSLAAGGYEQYF. The CDR3 DNA sequence: TGTGCCAGCAGTTTAGCAGCAGGGGGCTACGAGCAGTACTTC.

About this clone itself: Other DNA sequences from this sample encode an identical CDR3 as well. The chain is built from TRBV5-5 and TRBJ2-7; D ambiguous. V was trimmed by 0 bases and J by 4 bases, leaving 5 bases between them. The CDR3 contains 12 residues. Germline values: CDR1 SGHKS, CDR2 YYEKEE (reference sequence). The chain's CDR3 is CASSLGVYEQYF. For the CDR3, the DNA is TGTGCCAGCAGCTTGGGCGTATACGAGCAGTACTTC.

The V call is TRBV27, the J call TRBJ1-1; 8 bases line up with TRBD1. Trimming removed 7 bases from V and 7 bases from J; junction bases left unmatched: 14. This CDR3 region has 15 residues. Germline V CDR1 and CDR2: MNHEY, SMNVEV (reference sequence). Written as DNA, the CDR3 is TGTGCCAGCATCAGCGGCGCAGGGGGCATCAATGAAGCTTTCTTT. This translates into CASISGAGGINEAFF.

V usage is TRBV2 and J usage is TRBJ2-5; D is undetermined. In germline, CDR1 is SNHLY, CDR2 FYNNEI. The CDR3 loop spans 15 amino acids. The ends were cut back, 1 base at V and 2 bases at J, with 11 bases in the middle. The CDR3 nucleotides are TGTGCCAGCAGTGAAGTACACGGGTCTCAAGAGACCCAGTACTTC. Its protein is CASSEVHGSQETQYF.

The CDR3 DNA is TGTGCCAGCAGCCCGGGACAAGCGTACAATGAGCAGTTCTTC. Protein product: CASSPGQAYNEQFF. The V and J genes are TRBV6-5 and TRBJ2-1, with a possible D match to TRBD1 (6 bases). Germline V gives CDR1 MNHEY, CDR2 SVGAGI. Trimming removed 6 bases from V and 4 bases from J, with 13 bases in between. The CDR3 length is 14 residues.